This T cell receptor beta chain emerged from a study of T cell responses to AZD1222 COVID-19 vaccine. V was clipped by 0 bases and J by 0 bases, with 6 bases between them. This CDR3 has 15 amino acids. Libraries were prepared by immunoSEQ multiplex PCR; TCRdb keeps only in-frame clonotypes and omits some of them. Of about 110,000 clones in the sample, approximately 90% were seen once. This chain joins TRBV5-3 and TRBJ2-2; D remains ambiguous. TRBV5-3 is designated an ORF whose function remains uncertain. The TCR originated in an adult in good health. The sequencing here drew on peripheral blood, taken on day 0 of MenACWY control vaccination. For the CDR3, the DNA is TGTGCCAGAAGCTTGGCCAGAGCGAACACCGGGGAGCTGTTTTTT. It yields the protein CARSLARANTGELFF.